The 26 T cell receptor beta chains listed next were all sequenced from one sample in a study of cytomegalovirus exposure and HLA in healthy donors (TCRdb year 2017). The receptor library was made with the immunoSEQ multiplex PCR assay. The multiplex PCR relied on a mix of 60 forward primers for TCR Vbeta segments and 13 reverse primers for TCR Jbeta segments. Held by TCRdb, this immuneACCESS table contains in-frame sequences only and omits some clones. Under half of the omission traces to an unresolved V gene where checked; the cause of the rest is unknown. The sample profile shows more than 130,000 clones; more than 70% of them were found once. The ten largest clones take up roughly 4.6% of the sample. The sequenced sample consisted of PBMCs. The receptors derive from a woman aged 50 to 65 in good health and CMV-seronegative.

This clone was detected a few times. The gene calls are TRBV5-4 and TRBJ2-5, with 10 bases identical to TRBD2. This CDR3 contains 14 residues. Trimming at V came to 0 bases and at J to 5 bases, leaving 1 base not matched to a gene. Per the germline V gene, CDR1 is SGHNT and CDR2 is YYREEE (reference sequence). CDR3 residues: CASSLGLAGETQYF. CDR3 sequence (DNA): TGTGCCAGCAGCTTGGGACTAGCGGGCGAGACCCAGTACTTC.

The J gene is TRBJ1-2, the V gene TRBV6-6; TRBD1 aligns across 8 bases. V was pared by 5 bases and J by 7 bases, with 9 bases of the junction left unmatched. Germline assignment: CDR1 MNHNY and CDR2 SVGAGI (reference sequence). The CDR3 loop spans 14 amino acids. CDR3 amino acids: CASSTGQGRIGYTF. The CDR3 nucleotides are TGTGCCAGCAGTACAGGACAGGGTCGGATTGGCTACACCTTC.

This clone was seen more than once but under ten times. The J gene is TRBJ2-2, the V gene TRBV6-4; 10 bases align to TRBD1. From germline, CDR1 is MRHNA and CDR2 SNTAGT. V lost 6 bases to trimming and J lost 2 bases; unmatched junction nucleotides: 6. This CDR3 is built from 16 residues. DNA for the CDR3: TGTGCCAGCAGACCCGGGACAGGGGATAACACCGGGGAGCTGTTTTTT. As protein: CASRPGTGDNTGELFF.

CDR3 nucleotide sequence: TGTGCCAGCAGCTTAGGCAGGGGGCGCGATCAGCCCCAGCATTTT. Amino acids: CASSLGRGRDQPQHF. The gene calls are TRBV7-2 and TRBJ1-5; 8 positions agree with TRBD1. Germline-derived CDR1 and CDR2 are SGHTA and FQGNSA. Trimming took 1 base from V and 5 from J; bases not matched to a gene: 4. This CDR3 comprises 15 residues.

The genes are TRBV5-1 and TRBJ2-3; 10 bases align to TRBD2. This CDR3 comprises 16 residues. V shed 0 bases and J 3 bases; nucleotides not matched to a gene: 4. CDR1 SGHRS and CDR2 YFSETQ come from the germline V gene. CDR3 bases: TGCGCCAGCAGCTTGGTAGCGGGGGGAGGTACAGATACGCAGTATTTT. This sequence encodes CASSLVAGGGTDTQYF.

The chain uses TRBV5-1 and TRBJ1-6; TRBD1 agrees at 8 bases. The CDR3 has 16 residues. The germline V gene encodes CDR1 SGHRS and CDR2 YFSETQ. Trimming at V came to 1 base and at J to 10 bases, leaving 10 bases not matched to a gene. The CDR3 spells CASSLNAGTGGSPLHF. CDR3 coding DNA: TGCGCCAGCAGCTTGAATGCCGGGACAGGCGGCTCACCCCTCCACTTT.

Details on this clone: A read error may produce the germline difference seen at one junction end. The chain carries TRBV5-1 and TRBJ2-6; perhaps TRBD1 as D (5 bases). Germline CDR1 and CDR2: SGHRS and YFSETQ. This CDR3 has 16 amino acids. CDR3 loop: CASSLDSFSGANVLAF. DNA for the CDR3: TGCGCCAGCAGCTTGGATAGTTTTTCTGGGGCCAACGTCCTGGCTTTC.

The rearrangement links TRBV7-8 to TRBJ2-2; D unclear. CDR3 length: 14 amino acids. V was trimmed by 8 bases and J by 3 bases, leaving 13 bases between them. Per germline, CDR1 SGHVS and CDR2 FQNEAQ. The CDR3 region is CASRQFADTGELFF. As DNA, the CDR3 is TGTGCCAGCCGCCAGTTCGCGGACACCGGGGAGCTGTTTTTT.

This clone has just a few counts. The chain joins TRBV7-2 to TRBJ1-1, with D hard to call. V lost 6 bases and J lost 7, with 12 bases in between. Looked up from germline, CDR1 is SGHTA and CDR2 is FQGNSA. CDR3 length equals 12 residues. CDR3 bases: TGTGCCAGCAGTCGATTGGCGGGTGAAGCTTTCTTT. This codes for CASSRLAGEAFF.

This clone has just a few counts. One end of the junction fails to match germline, which may point to a read error. The rearrangement links TRBV6-1 to TRBJ2-3; no clear D. This CDR3 has 14 residues. Germline values: CDR1 MNHNS, CDR2 SASEGT. As DNA, the CDR3 is TGTGCCAGCAGCGAAGGTCTTACAGCAGATACGCAGTATTTT. This encodes CASSEGLTADTQYF.

The V gene is TRBV5-1, the J gene TRBJ2-1; D not certain. Trimming shortened V by 2 bases and J by 6 bases, and 9 bases separated the two germline ends. Germline-derived CDR1 and CDR2 are SGHRS and YFSETQ. This CDR3 is built from 13 residues. CDR3 nucleotide sequence: TGCGCCAGCAGCTTCAGGTACGGCAATGAGCAGTTCTTC. It is translated as CASSFRYGNEQFF.

The rearrangement joins TRBV27 to TRBJ1-2; D gene ambiguous. Trimming removed 8 bases at V and 5 bases at J, with 15 bases between. CDR3 length equals 13 residues. Germline V gene lookup returns CDR1 MNHEY and CDR2 SMNVEV (reference sequence). The CDR3: CASPAESLYGYTF. The CDR3 bases are TGTGCCAGCCCTGCGGAGAGTTTATATGGCTACACCTTC.

V and J are TRBV4-1 and TRBJ1-5; 7 nucleotides match TRBD1. The CDR3 is made up of 14 amino acids. Germline-derived CDR1 and CDR2 are MGHRA and YSYEKL. With 3 bases clipped from V and 4 bases from J, the junction kept 3 bases outside the gene matches. The CDR3 DNA is TGCGCCAGCAGCCACACAGGGGAAAATCAGCCCCAGCATTTT. It specifies CASSHTGENQPQHF.

V gene TRBV19 combines with J gene TRBJ1-2; unclear D gene. The germline gives CDR1 LNHDA, CDR2 SQIVND (reference sequence). This CDR3 region has 13 residues. Trimming shortened V by 3 bases and J by 0 bases, and 5 bases separated the two germline ends. CDR3 in DNA: TGTGCCAGTAGTATGTTAACTAACTATGGCTACACCTTC. Translating gives CASSMLTNYGYTF.

This clone was seen only a few times. The CDR3 DNA reads TGTGCCAGCAGTTTGGACGGGGACTGGCCCCTCCACTTT. This sequence encodes CASSLDGDWPLHF. The chain uses TRBV28 and TRBJ1-6; weak D call: TRBD1 (5 bases). The CDR3 totals 13 residues. Trimming pared 3 bases from V and 13 bases from J, leaving 13 bases between. Germline-derived CDR1 and CDR2 are MDHEN and SYDVKM.

The rearrangement links TRBV6-6 to TRBJ2-5; 7 nucleotides match TRBD1. The J call may be faulty, since TRBJ2-7 better matches the DNA end. This CDR3 has 15 residues. The V gene's germline CDR1 is MNHNY and CDR2 SVGAGI (reference sequence). CDR3 region: CASSYTGQRNYEQYF. The CDR3 DNA reads TGTGCCAGCAGTTACACGGGACAGAGAAACTACGAGCAGTACTTC.

The gene calls are TRBV5-4 and TRBJ2-6; D gene uncertain. This CDR3 is built from 16 residues. CDR1 and CDR2 from the germline V gene are SGHNT and YYREEE (reference sequence). V was pared by 0 bases and J by 0 bases, with 7 bases between. The CDR3 region is CASSLDVSSGANVLTF. The CDR3 DNA reads TGTGCCAGCAGCTTGGACGTTAGCTCTGGGGCCAACGTCCTGACTTTC.

The chain recombines TRBV7-9 with TRBJ1-4; TRBD1 agrees at 9 bases. Trimming removed 1 base from V and 6 bases from J; junction bases left unmatched: 6. This CDR3 is 16 amino acids long. CDR1 and CDR2 from the germline V gene are SEHNR and FQNEAQ (reference sequence). The CDR3 coding sequence is TGTGCCAGCAGCTTAGGGATACAGGGGGCGGATGAAAAACTGTTTTTT. Amino acids: CASSLGIQGADEKLFF.

V is TRBV5-6 and J is TRBJ2-5, with 7 positions matching TRBD2. The CDR3 has 14 amino acids. The J segment lost 2 bases and the V segment lost 2 bases, leaving 3 bases of the junction unmatched. CDR1 is SGHDT, CDR2 YYEEEE, per germline. CDR3 in DNA: TGTGCCAGCAGCTTACGAGCGGGGCAAGAGACCCAGTACTTC. Translation gives CASSLRAGQETQYF.

This clone was seen only once. The chain has TRBV30 and TRBJ1-1; D is possibly TRBD1 (6 bases). Trimming removed 5 bases from V and 3 bases from J, with 16 bases in between. Germline CDR1 reads GTSNPN; CDR2 reads SVGIG (reference sequence). This CDR3 has 14 amino acids. The CDR3 spells CAWGTRTLDTEAFF. In DNA, the CDR3 is TGTGCCTGGGGGACAAGGACTTTGGACACTGAAGCTTTCTTT. Full variable domain (rest looked up from reference TRBV30 and TRBJ1-1): SQTIHQWPATLVQPVGSPLSLECTVEGTSNPNLYWYRQAAGRGLQLLFYSVGIGQISSEVPQNLSASRPQDRQFILSSKKLLLSDSGFYLCAWGTRTLDTEAFFGQGTRLTVV.

This clone came up a few times. This sequence joins TRBV4-1 and TRBJ1-1; tentative D call: TRBD1 (5 bases). The V gene's germline CDR1 is MGHRA and CDR2 YSYEKL. This CDR3 is 17 amino acids long. The V end was cut by 0 bases, the J end by 5 bases, with 19 bases between. The CDR3 sequence: CASSQDHPREVGTEAFF. Written as DNA, the CDR3 is TGCGCCAGCAGCCAAGATCATCCCAGGGAGGTCGGAACTGAAGCTTTCTTT.

V gene TRBV10-2 combines with J gene TRBJ1-1; D not resolved. The germline V and J ends were trimmed by 4 bases and 7 bases, with 16 bases remaining between them. This CDR3 has 14 residues. Germline-derived CDR1 and CDR2 are WSHSY and SAAADI. Written as DNA, the CDR3 is TGCGCCAGCAGTGTTACAGCATTAGGAGGTGAAGCTTTCTTT. Translated: CASSVTALGGEAFF.

The chain couples TRBV11-2 to TRBJ2-1, with a tentative D call TRBD2 (6 bases). Germline CDR1 is SGHAT and CDR2 is FQNNGV. This CDR3 contains 12 residues. The ends were cut back, 9 bases at V and 10 bases at J, with 16 bases in the middle. The CDR3 DNA follows: TGTGCCAGAGGAGGGCGGGGCGGGGAGCAGTTCTTC. Translating gives CARGGRGGEQFF.

The chain employs TRBV5-4 and TRBJ1-6, with 8 bases aligning to TRBD1. Germline V gene lookup returns CDR1 SGHNT and CDR2 YYREEE (reference sequence). The CDR3 runs to 15 residues. V gave up 8 bases and J gave up 1 base; unmatched junction bases: 5. The DNA for the CDR3 is TGTGCCAGTCCGACAGGGGTTTCCTATAATTCACCCCTCCACTTT. Its protein is CASPTGVSYNSPLHF.

The chain uses TRBV5-4 and TRBJ1-4, with D perhaps matching TRBD1 (5 bases). V lost 0 bases and J lost 7, with 10 bases in between. The CDR3 is made up of 14 amino acids. Germline lookup yields CDR1 SGHNT and CDR2 YYREEE (reference sequence). Here the CDR3 reads CASSLDQGSEKLFF. DNA of the CDR3: TGTGCCAGCAGCTTGGATCAGGGCAGTGAAAAACTGTTTTTT.

The J gene is TRBJ2-7, the V gene TRBV4-1; 10 positions match TRBD1. The germline V gene has CDR1 MGHRA and CDR2 YSYEKL. The CDR3 extends over 14 amino acids. V gave up 8 bases and J gave up 2 bases; unmatched junction bases: 6. CDR3 coding DNA: TGCGCCAGCGCTACCGGGACAGGGGCCTACGAGCAGTACTTC. Its translation is CASATGTGAYEQYF.